This T cell receptor (beta chain) came from a study of blood T cell repertoires in COVID-19. V gave up 1 base and J gave up 7 bases, with 17 bases separating them. This CDR3 contains 15 residues. Looked up from germline, CDR1 is LNHDA and CDR2 is SQIVND (reference sequence). Data came from immunoSEQ multiplex PCR; TCRdb stores just in-frame clones and leaves some out. Among around 62,000 clones listed, just over 85% were seen once. This sequence joins TRBV19 and TRBJ2-7; tentatively, D is TRBD2 (6 bases). This sequence was found in a woman aged 55-70 years with COVID-19, enrolled during active disease. Source material: peripheral blood. CDR3 sequence reads: CASSIGIGGVREQYF. The CDR3 nucleotides read TGTGCCAGTAGTATAGGCATCGGGGGAGTAAGAGAGCAGTACTTC.